This TCR beta chain derives from a study of blood T cell repertoires in COVID-19. The table came from immunoSEQ multiplex PCR; TCRdb's copy has only in-frame clones and leaves some out. The sample yields 35,000 to 40,000 clones, roughly 90% seen once. This clone was detected a few times. Deletions cut 3 bases from V and 4 bases from J, with 18 bases between. The CDR3 consists of 17 residues. CDR1 is SNHLY and CDR2 is FYNNEI in the germline V gene. The chain carries TRBV2 and TRBJ2-2, with unresolved D. The sequencing input was peripheral blood. This TCR came from a human donor in a cohort sampled during active COVID-19. The CDR3 region is CASSDFSLRMGTGELFF. The CDR3 bases are TGTGCCAGCAGTGATTTCAGTTTGCGGATGGGCACCGGGGAGCTGTTTTTT.